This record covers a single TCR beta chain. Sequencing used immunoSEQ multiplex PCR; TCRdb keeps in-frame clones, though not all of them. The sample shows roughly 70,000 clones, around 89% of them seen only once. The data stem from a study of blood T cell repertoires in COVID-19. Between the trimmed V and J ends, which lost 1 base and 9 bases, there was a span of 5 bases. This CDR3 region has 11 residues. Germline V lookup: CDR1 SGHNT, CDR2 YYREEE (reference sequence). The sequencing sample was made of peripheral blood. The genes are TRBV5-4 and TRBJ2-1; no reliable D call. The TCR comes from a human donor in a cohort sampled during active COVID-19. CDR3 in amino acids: CASSLIGEQFF. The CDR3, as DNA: TGTGCCAGCAGCTTGATCGGTGAGCAGTTCTTC.